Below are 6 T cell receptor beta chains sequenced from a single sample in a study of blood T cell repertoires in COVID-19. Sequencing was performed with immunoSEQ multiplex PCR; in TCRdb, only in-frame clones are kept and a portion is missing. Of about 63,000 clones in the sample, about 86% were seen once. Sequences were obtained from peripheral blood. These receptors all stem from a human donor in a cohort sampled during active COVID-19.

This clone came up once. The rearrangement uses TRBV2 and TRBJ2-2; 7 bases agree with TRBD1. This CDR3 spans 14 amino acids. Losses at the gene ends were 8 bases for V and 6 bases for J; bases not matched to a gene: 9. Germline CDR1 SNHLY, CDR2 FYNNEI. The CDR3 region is CASSRDSMSGELFF. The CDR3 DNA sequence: TGTGCCAGCTCCCGGGACAGCATGTCCGGGGAGCTGTTTTTT. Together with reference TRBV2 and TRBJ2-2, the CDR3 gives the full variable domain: EPEVTQTPSHQVTQMGQEVILRCVPISNHLYFYWYRQILGQKVEFLVSFYNNEISEKSEIFDDQFSVERPDGSNFTLKIRSTKLEDSAMYFCASSRDSMSGELFFGEGSRLTVL.

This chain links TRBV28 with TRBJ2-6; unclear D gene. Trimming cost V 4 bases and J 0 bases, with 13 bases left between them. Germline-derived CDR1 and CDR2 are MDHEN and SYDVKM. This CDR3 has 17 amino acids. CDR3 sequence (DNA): TGTGCCAGCAGTTCCGATCTACAGTACTCTGGGGCCAACGTCCTGACTTTC. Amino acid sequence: CASSSDLQYSGANVLTF. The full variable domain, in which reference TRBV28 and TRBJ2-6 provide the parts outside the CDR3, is DVKVTQSSRYLVKRTGEKVFLECVQDMDHENMFWYRQDPGLGLRLIYFSYDVKMKEKGDIPEGYSVSREKKERFSLILESASTNQTSMYLCASSSDLQYSGANVLTFGAGSRLTVL.

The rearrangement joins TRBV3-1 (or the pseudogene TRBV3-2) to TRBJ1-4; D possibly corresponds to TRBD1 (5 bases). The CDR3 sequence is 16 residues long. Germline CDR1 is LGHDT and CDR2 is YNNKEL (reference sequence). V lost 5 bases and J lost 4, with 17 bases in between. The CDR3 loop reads CASSARGTANNEKLFF. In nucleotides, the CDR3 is TGTGCCAGCAGCGCCCGCGGGACCGCTAATAATGAAAAACTGTTTTTT.

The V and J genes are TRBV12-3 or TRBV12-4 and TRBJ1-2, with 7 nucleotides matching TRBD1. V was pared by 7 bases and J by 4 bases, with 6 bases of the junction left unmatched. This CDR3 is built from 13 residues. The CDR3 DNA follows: TGTGCCAGCAAGAGGGGACAGCCCTATGGCTACACCTTC. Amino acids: CASKRGQPYGYTF.

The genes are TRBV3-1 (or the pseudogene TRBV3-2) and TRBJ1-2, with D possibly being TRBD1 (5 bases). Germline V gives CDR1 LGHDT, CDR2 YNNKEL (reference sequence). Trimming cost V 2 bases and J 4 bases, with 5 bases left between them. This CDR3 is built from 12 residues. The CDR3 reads CASSQRGYGYTF. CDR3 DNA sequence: TGTGCCAGCAGCCAAAGGGGCTATGGCTACACCTTC.

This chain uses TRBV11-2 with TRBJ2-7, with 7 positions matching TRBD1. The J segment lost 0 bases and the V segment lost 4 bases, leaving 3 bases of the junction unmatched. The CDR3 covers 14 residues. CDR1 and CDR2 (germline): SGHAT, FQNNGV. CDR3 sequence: CASSYDRVSYEQYF. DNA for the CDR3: TGTGCCAGCAGCTACGACAGGGTCTCCTACGAGCAGTACTTC. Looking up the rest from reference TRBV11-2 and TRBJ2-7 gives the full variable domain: EAGVAQSPRYKIIEKRQSVAFWCNPISGHATLYWYQQILGQGPKLLIQFQNNGVVDDSQLPKDRFSAERLKGVDSTLKIQPAKLEDSAVYLCASSYDRVSYEQYFGPGTRLTVT.